One and the same sample provided the 8 T cell receptor beta chains below, sequenced in a study of cytomegalovirus exposure and HLA in healthy donors. Both 60 Vbeta primers and 13 Jbeta primers went into the PCR. Here immunoSEQ multiplex PCR was the method, and the copy in TCRdb shows in-frame clones only, minus some. This table holds around 86,000 clones, 7.5% to 8.5% found once. Source material: PBMCs. The origin of the receptors is a man in his fifties in good health and CMV-seronegative.

This clone was seen more than once but under ten times. This chain joins TRBV6-1 and TRBJ1-5; tentative D call: TRBD1 (5 bases). Germline CDR1 is MNHNS and CDR2 is SASEGT. The V and J ends lost 10 bases and 2 bases respectively, with 12 bases between them. The CDR3 totals 13 residues. CDR3 protein: CAIGTPGNQPQHF. For the CDR3, the DNA is TGTGCCATCGGGACTCCCGGCAATCAGCCCCAGCATTTT.

V usage is TRBV7-8 and J usage is TRBJ1-2, with a possible D match to TRBD1 (5 bases). The CDR3 sequence is 13 residues long. CDR1 SGHVS and CDR2 FQNEAQ come from the germline V gene. V dropped 3 bases and J dropped 1 base, with 6 bases sitting between them. The DNA for the CDR3 is TGTGCCAGCAGCTTGACAGTTAACTATGGCTACACCTTC. This gives the protein CASSLTVNYGYTF.

The CDR3 spells CASSLAGGGEYNEQFF. The CDR3 region has the DNA TGTGCCAGCAGCTTAGCTGGGGGGGGCGAGTACAATGAGCAGTTCTTC. The chain joins TRBV7-9 to TRBJ2-1, with D perhaps matching TRBD2 (7 bases). V lost 0 bases, J lost 4 bases, and 13 bases lay in between. There are 16 residues in the CDR3. CDR1 is SEHNR, CDR2 FQNEAQ, per germline (reference sequence).

This clone has a handful of counts. The rearrangement joins TRBV15 to TRBJ1-1; weak D call: TRBD1 (5 bases). Between the trimmed V and J ends, which lost 0 bases and 5 bases, there was a span of 16 bases. The CDR3 length is 16 residues. Looked up from germline, CDR1 is LNHNV and CDR2 is YYDKDF (reference sequence). The CDR3 spells CATSRDSGRRGTEAFF. For the CDR3, the DNA is TGTGCCACCAGCAGAGACTCCGGACGGCGGGGGACTGAAGCTTTCTTT.

The chain joins TRBV4-3 to TRBJ1-2; no definite D call. The ends were cut back, 1 base at V and 1 base at J, with 7 bases in the middle. The CDR3 is 14 residues long. The germline gives CDR1 LGHNA, CDR2 YSLEER. The CDR3 here is CASSQARGNYGYTF. The CDR3 bases are TGCGCCAGCAGCCAAGCTCGGGGTAACTATGGCTACACCTTC.

The table lists this clone with a few counts. This sequence joins TRBV18 and TRBJ1-3; D remains unclear. Germline CDR1 is KGHSH and CDR2 is LQKENI. The CDR3 loop spans 16 amino acids. The germline V and J ends were trimmed by 1 base and 0 bases, with 10 bases remaining between them. CDR3 protein: CASSPQTPGSGNTIYF. DNA for the CDR3: TGTGCCAGCTCACCACAAACGCCCGGCTCTGGAAACACCATATATTTT.

The table lists this clone with a few counts. The chain carries TRBV20-1 and TRBJ2-5; D gene uncertain. Germline CDR1 reads DFQATT; CDR2 reads SNEGSKA (reference sequence). Trimming pared 5 bases from V and 5 bases from J, leaving 9 bases between. The CDR3 covers 11 residues. The CDR3 bases are TGCAGTGCTGGATTGAGGGAGACCCAGTACTTC. Residues: CSAGLRETQYF.

The chain links TRBV19 to TRBJ1-1, with D perhaps TRBD1 (5 bases). Trimming cost V 6 bases and J 12 bases, with 17 bases left between them. CDR1 LNHDA and CDR2 SQIVND come from the germline V gene (reference sequence). CDR3 length equals 12 residues. The CDR3 loop reads CASSRSGRTSFF. The CDR3 DNA is TGTGCCAGTAGCCGATCAGGGAGGACGTCTTTCTTT.